These T cell receptor beta chains were read from a single sample in a study of cytotoxic CD8 clonotypes in ibrutinib-treated CLL. TCRdb's table, derived via immunoSEQ multiplex PCR, lists solely in-frame clones and lacks some. The sample carries around 150,000 clones, over 75% recorded once. Sequencing was performed on PBMCs, taken at disease progression, from a patient treated with ibrutinib. These receptors originate from a human donor with chronic lymphocytic leukemia. Each CDR3 is given with its conserved first and last residue. A D gene is named only where the DNA matches it firmly. The listing skips clone size in some rows; elsewhere it reads once, few, many or a size class.

j_gene,d_gene,abundance,v_gene,CDR3aa,CDR3nt
TRBJ2-5,.,.,TRBV25-1,CASSSIGEETQYF,TGTGCCAGCAGCAGTATCGGGGAAGAGACCCAGTACTTC
TRBJ2-4,.,.,TRBV5-4,CAFLPGIAKNIQYF,TGTGCCTTTCTCCCCGGTATAGCCAAAAACATTCAGTACTTC
TRBJ2-1,.,.,TRBV28,CASSLNRVWDEQFF,TGTGCCAGCAGTTTAAACAGGGTGTGGGATGAGCAGTTCTTC
TRBJ2-7,TRBD1,.,TRBV5-4,CASSLDREEQYF,TGTGCCAGCAGCCTGGACAGGGAAGAGCAGTACTTC
TRBJ2-7,.,once,TRBV21-1,CASSKVRDTEFYEQYF,TGTGCCAGCAGCAAAGTCCGGGACACAGAATTCTACGAGCAGTACTTC
TRBJ1-1,TRBD1,.,TRBV6-6,CASSWGTGNTEAFF,TGTGCCAGCAGTTGGGGGACAGGGAACACTGAAGCTTTCTTT
TRBJ1-1,.,.,TRBV19,CASRDGMNTEAFF,TGTGCCAGTCGGGACGGAATGAACACTGAAGCTTTCTTT
TRBJ2-7,.,.,TRBV7-2,CASRLPGPGEQYF,TGTGCCAGCAGGCTTCCAGGGCCTGGAGAGCAGTACTTC
TRBJ1-1,.,.,TRBV6-5,CASTDPNTEAFF,TGTGCCAGCACCGACCCAAACACTGAAGCTTTCTTT
TRBJ2-1,TRBD2,.,TRBV19,CASSPGLAGFGEQFF,TGTGCCAGTAGTCCTGGACTAGCGGGATTCGGTGAGCAGTTCTTC
TRBJ2-1,.,.,TRBV27,CASSLGGASYNEQFF,TGTGCCAGCAGTTTAGGGGGGGCATCCTACAATGAGCAGTTCTTC